This TCR beta chain appears in the sequencing data of a study of blood T cell repertoires in COVID-19. In the study overall: Sites in the United States, Italy and Spain provided acute and convalescent COVID-19 samples. From T cells, B-cell-depleted T cells, or PBMCs came the material, which was cDNA or gDNA.

Authors' analysis steps: Reference gene primer amplification yielded estimated nucleated cell counts. The table came from immunoSEQ multiplex PCR; TCRdb's copy has only in-frame clones and leaves some out. The V and J calls and clone size are taken from that table; D and trimming were inferred from the DNA. Of some 83,000 clones listed, more than 70% are singletons. From germline, CDR1 is SGHRS and CDR2 YFSETQ. Losses at the gene ends were 5 bases for V and 0 bases for J; bases not matched to a gene: 9. The CDR3 runs to 16 residues. The sequence came from a woman of 80 years or more with acute or convalescent COVID-19. The chain uses TRBV5-1 and TRBJ1-1, with 8 bases lining up with TRBD1. Sequences were obtained from peripheral blood. CDR3 loop: CASSRDRGPMNTEAFF. As DNA, the CDR3 is TGCGCCAGCAGTCGCGACAGGGGACCCATGAACACTGAAGCTTTCTTT.